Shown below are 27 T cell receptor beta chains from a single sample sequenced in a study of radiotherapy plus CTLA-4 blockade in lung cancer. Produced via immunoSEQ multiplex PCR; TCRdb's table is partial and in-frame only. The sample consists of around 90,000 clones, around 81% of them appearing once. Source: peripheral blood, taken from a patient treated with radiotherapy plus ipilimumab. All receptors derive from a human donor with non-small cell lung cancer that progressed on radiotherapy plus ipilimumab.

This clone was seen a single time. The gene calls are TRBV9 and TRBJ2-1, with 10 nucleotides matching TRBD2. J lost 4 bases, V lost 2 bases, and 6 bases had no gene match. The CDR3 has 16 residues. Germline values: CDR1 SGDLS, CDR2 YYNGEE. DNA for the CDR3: TGTGCCAGCAGCGTCTCCCTAGCGGGAGTTTACAATGAGCAGTTCTTC. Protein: CASSVSLAGVYNEQFF.

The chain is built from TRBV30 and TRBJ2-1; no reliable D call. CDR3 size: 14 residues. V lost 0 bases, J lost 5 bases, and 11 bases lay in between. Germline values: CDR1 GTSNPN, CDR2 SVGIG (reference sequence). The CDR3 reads CAWSVQMGNNEQFF. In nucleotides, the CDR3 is TGTGCCTGGAGTGTACAAATGGGAAACAATGAGCAGTTCTTC.

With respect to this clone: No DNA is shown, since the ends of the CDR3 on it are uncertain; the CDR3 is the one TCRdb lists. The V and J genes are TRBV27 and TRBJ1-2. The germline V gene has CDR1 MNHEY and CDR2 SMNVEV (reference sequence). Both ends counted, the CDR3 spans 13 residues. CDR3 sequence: CASSTSSNYGYTF.

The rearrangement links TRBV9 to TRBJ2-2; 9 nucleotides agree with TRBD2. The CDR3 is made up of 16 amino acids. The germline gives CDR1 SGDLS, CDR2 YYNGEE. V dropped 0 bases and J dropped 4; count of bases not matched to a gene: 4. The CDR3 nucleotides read TGTGCCAGCAGCGTAGGGGTAGCGGGAGCCACCGGGGAGCTGTTTTTT. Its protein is CASSVGVAGATGELFF.

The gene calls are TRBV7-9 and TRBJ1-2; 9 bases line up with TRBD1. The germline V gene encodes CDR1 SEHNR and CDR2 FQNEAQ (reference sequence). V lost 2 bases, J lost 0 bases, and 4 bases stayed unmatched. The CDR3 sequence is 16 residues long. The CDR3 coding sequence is TGTGCCAGCAGCTTAACCGACAGGGGGTCTAACTATGGCTACACCTTC. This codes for CASSLTDRGSNYGYTF. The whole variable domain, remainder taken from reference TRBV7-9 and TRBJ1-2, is DTGVSQNPRHKITKRGQNVTFRCDPISEHNRLYWYRQTLGQGPEFLTYFQNEAQLEKSRLLSDRFSAERPKGSFSTLEIQRTEQGDSAMYLCASSLTDRGSNYGYTFGSGTRLTVV.

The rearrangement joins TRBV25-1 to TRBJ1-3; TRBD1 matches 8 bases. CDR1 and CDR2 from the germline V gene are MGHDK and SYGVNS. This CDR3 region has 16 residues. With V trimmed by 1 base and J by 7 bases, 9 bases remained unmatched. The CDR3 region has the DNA TGTGCCAGCAGTGAATCCCTACAGGGGGTCGCTAACACCATATATTTT. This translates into CASSESLQGVANTIYF.

CDR3 nucleotides: TGTGCCAGCAGTTTAGGGGGGTATGCGGGAAACACCATATATTTT. It is translated as CASSLGGYAGNTIYF. The J gene is TRBJ1-3, the V gene TRBV28; tentative D call: TRBD1 (5 bases). V gave up 2 bases and J gave up 4 bases, with 12 bases separating them. The germline V gene encodes CDR1 MDHEN and CDR2 SYDVKM. This CDR3 has 15 amino acids.

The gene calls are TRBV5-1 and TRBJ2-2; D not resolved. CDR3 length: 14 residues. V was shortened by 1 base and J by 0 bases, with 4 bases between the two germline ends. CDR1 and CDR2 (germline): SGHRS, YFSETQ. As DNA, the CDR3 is TGCGCCAGCAGCTTGAACTCGAACACCGGGGAGCTGTTTTTT. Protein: CASSLNSNTGELFF. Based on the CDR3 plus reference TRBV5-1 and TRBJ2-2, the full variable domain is KAGVTQTPRYLIKTRGQQVTLSCSPISGHRSVSWYQQTPGQGLQFLFEYFSETQRNKGNFPGRFSGRQFSNSRSEMNVSTLELGDSALYLCASSLNSNTGELFFGEGSRLTVL.

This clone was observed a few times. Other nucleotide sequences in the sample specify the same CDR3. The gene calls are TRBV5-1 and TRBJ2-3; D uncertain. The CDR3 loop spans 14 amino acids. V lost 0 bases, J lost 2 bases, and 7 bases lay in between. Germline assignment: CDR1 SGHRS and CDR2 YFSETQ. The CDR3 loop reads CASSLDTHTDTQYF. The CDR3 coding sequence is TGCGCCAGCAGCTTGGACACCCACACAGATACGCAGTATTTT.

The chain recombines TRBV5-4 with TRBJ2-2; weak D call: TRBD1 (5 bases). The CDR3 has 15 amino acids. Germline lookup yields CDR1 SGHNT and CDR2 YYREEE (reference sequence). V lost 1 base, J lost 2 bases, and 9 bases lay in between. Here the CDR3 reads CASSLSQGNTGELFF. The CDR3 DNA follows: TGTGCCAGCAGCTTGTCGCAGGGTAACACCGGGGAGCTGTTTTTT.

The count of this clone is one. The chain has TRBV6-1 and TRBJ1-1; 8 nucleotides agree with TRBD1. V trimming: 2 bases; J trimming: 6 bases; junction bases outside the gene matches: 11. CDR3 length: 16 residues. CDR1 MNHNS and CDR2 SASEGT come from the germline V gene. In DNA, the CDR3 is TGTGCCAGCAGTGAATGGGCGGGCAGGGGGCGATCTGAAGCTTTCTTT. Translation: CASSEWAGRGRSEAFF.

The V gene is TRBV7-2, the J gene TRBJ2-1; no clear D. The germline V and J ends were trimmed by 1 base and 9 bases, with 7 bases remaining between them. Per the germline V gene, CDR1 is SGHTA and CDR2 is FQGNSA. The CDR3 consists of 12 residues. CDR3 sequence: CASSLDAAEQFF. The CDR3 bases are TGTGCCAGCAGCTTAGATGCCGCTGAGCAGTTCTTC.

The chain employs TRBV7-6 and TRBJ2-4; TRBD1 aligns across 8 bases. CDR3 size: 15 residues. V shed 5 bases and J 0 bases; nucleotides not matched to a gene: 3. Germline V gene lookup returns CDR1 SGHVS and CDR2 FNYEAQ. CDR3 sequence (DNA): TGTGCCAGCAGCGGCGACAGGGGAGCCAAAAACATTCAGTACTTC. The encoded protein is CASSGDRGAKNIQYF.

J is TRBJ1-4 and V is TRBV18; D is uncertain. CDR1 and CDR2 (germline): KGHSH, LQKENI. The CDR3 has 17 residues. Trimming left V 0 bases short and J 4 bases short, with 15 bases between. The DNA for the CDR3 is TGTGCCAGCTCACCACCTCGTTCCGGACTAAATAATGAAAAACTGTTTTTT. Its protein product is CASSPPRSGLNNEKLFF.

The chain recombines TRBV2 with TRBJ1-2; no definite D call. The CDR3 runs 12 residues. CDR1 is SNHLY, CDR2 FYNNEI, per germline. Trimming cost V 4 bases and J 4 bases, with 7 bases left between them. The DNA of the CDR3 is TGTGCCAGCAGTGCCCTCGCCTATGGCTACACCTTC. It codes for CASSALAYGYTF.

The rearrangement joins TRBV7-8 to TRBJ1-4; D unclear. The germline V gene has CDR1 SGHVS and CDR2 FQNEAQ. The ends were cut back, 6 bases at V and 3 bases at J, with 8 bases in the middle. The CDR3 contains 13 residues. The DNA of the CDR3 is TGTGCCAGCAGAGAGGGATCTAATGAAAAACTGTTTTTT. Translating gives CASREGSNEKLFF.

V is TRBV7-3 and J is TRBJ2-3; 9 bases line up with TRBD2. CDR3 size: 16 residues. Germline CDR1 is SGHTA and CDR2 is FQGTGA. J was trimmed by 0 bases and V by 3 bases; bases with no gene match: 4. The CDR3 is CASSLGAGGSTDTQYF. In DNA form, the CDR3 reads TGTGCCAGCAGCTTGGGAGCGGGAGGTAGCACAGATACGCAGTATTTT.

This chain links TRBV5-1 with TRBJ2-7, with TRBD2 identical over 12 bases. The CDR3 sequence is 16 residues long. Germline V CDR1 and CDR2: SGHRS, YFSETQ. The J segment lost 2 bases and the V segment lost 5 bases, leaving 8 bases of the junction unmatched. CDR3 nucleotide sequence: TGCGCCAGCAGTTTGACTAGCGGGAGTGGGACCTACGAGCAGTACTTC. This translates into CASSLTSGSGTYEQYF.

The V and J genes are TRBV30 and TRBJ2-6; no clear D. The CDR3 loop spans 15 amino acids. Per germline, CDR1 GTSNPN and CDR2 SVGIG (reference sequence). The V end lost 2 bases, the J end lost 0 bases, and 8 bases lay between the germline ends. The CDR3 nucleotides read TGTGCCTGGAGTCCTGTTAGCTCTGGGGCCAACGTCCTGACTTTC. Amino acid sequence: CAWSPVSSGANVLTF.

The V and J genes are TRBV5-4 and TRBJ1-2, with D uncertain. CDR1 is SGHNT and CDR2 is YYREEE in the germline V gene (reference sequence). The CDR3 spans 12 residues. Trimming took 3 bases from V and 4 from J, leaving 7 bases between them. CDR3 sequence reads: CASSSTTYGYTF. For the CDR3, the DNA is TGTGCCAGCAGCTCGACCACCTATGGCTACACCTTC.

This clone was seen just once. The CDR3 region has the DNA TGTGCCAGCAGCTTAGGCGGGGGGCCCCGCGAGCAGTACTTC. Residues: CASSLGGGPREQYF. The chain has TRBV5-6 and TRBJ2-7, with 8 bases lining up with TRBD2. The CDR3 covers 14 residues. Germline CDR1 SGHDT, CDR2 YYEEEE. V lost 2 bases to trimming and J lost 6 bases; unmatched junction nucleotides: 7.

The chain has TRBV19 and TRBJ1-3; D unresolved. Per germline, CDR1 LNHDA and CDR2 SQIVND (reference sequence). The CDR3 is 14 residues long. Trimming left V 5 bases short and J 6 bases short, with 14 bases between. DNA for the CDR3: TGTGCCAGTAGTCCTGGACTCCTAGAAAACACCATATATTTT. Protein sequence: CASSPGLLENTIYF.

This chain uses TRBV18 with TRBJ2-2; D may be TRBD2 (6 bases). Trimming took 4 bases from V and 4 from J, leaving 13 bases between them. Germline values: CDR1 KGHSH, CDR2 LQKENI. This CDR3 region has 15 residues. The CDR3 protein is CASSLKLAPTGELFF. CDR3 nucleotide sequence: TGTGCCAGCTCACTAAAACTAGCCCCCACCGGGGAGCTGTTTTTT.

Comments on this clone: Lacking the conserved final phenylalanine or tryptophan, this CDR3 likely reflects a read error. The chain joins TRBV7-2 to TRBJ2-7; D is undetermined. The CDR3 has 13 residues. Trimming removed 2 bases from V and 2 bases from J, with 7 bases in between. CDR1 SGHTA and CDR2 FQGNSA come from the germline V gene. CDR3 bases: TGTGCCAGCAGCTTATACACAGCCTACGAGCAGTACCTC. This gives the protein CASSLYTAYEQYL.

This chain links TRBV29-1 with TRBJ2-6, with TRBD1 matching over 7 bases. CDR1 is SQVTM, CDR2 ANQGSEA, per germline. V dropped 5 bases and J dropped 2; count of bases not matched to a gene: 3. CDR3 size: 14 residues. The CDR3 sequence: CSVTTGAGANVLTF. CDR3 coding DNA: TGCAGCGTTACTACAGGGGCTGGGGCCAACGTCCTGACTTTC.

CDR3 loop: CASSLVAGKVYNEQFF. The CDR3, as DNA: TGTGCCAGCAGCTTAGTGGCGGGGAAGGTTTACAATGAGCAGTTCTTC. The chain couples TRBV7-2 to TRBJ2-1, with D perhaps TRBD2 (6 bases). With 1 base removed from V and 4 bases from J, the gap between germline ends came to 14 bases. The CDR3 runs 16 residues. The germline V gene has CDR1 SGHTA and CDR2 FQGNSA.

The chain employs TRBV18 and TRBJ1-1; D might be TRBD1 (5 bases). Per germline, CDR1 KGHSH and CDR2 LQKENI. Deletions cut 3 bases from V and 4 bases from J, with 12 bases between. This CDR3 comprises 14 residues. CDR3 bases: TGTGCCAGCTCACCGGGGGGGAAGGGCACTGAAGCTTTCTTT. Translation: CASSPGGKGTEAFF.